The clone carrying this T cell receptor (beta chain) turned up a few times. Its antigen is unknown. This entry comes from a study of T-cell memory formation after mild COVID-19. Study-level information: TCR clusters were mostly confined to one donor each.

TCRdb used MiXCR to reprocess the 5' RACE reads, holding one entry per CDR3 protein. The sample holds about 620,000 distinct CDR3 sequences; roughly 17% are singletons and the top ten take around 12%. Points from the study as a whole: Whereas later expanders leaned CD4+, clones contracting day 15 to 85 showed a balanced CD4/CD8 makeup.

CDR3 length equals 14 residues. Germline-derived CDR1 and CDR2 are SEHNR and FQNEAQ (reference sequence). V lost 3 bases to trimming and J lost 7 bases, with 15 bases between them. The sequence was collected from an adult woman who had mild COVID-19 (a few samples of this study predate the infection). Cell type and time point are not known. The J gene is TRBJ2-5, the V gene TRBV7-9; D is perhaps TRBD2 (5 bases). What was sequenced was PBMCs or a T cell subset sorted from them (not recorded which). The CDR3 DNA reads as TGTGCCAGCAGCTTGGAGGCTTCCGGCGGGACCCAGTACTTC. Its translation is CASSLEASGGTQYF. The variable domain in full, with the rest retrieved from reference TRBV7-9 and TRBJ2-5, is DTGVSQNPRHKITKRGQNVTFRCDPISEHNRLYWYRQTLGQGPEFLTYFQNEAQLEKSRLLSDRFSAERPKGSFSTLEIQRTEQGDSAMYLCASSLEASGGTQYFGPGTRLLVL.